The 16 T cell receptor beta chains listed next were all sequenced from one sample in a study of blood T cell repertoires in COVID-19. Some clones are missing from TCRdb's copy, which holds only in-frame ones; the method was immunoSEQ multiplex PCR. The sample carries about 14,000 clones, nearly 75% recorded once. Sequenced sample: peripheral blood. The source of these receptors is a boy between 2 and 15 years old with active or convalescent COVID-19.

The chain joins TRBV10-3 to TRBJ1-3; 8 bases fit TRBD1. This CDR3 has 14 residues. V lost 4 bases and J lost 1; bases outside the gene matches: 0. Germline loops: CDR1 ENHRY, CDR2 SYGVKD. This CDR3 reads CAISGTGSGNTIYF. DNA of the CDR3: TGTGCCATCAGTGGGACAGGGTCTGGAAACACCATATATTTT.

The V and J genes are TRBV2 and TRBJ1-5, with D unresolved. The CDR3 spans 13 residues. Germline-derived CDR1 and CDR2 are SNHLY and FYNNEI. Trimming cost V 7 bases and J 2 bases, with 9 bases left between them. CDR3 in amino acids: CASKLEGNQPQHF. The DNA for the CDR3 is TGTGCCAGCAAGTTAGAGGGCAATCAGCCCCAGCATTTT.

The gene calls are TRBV5-4 and TRBJ2-1; 12 bases are a match to TRBD2. V trimming: 4 bases; J trimming: 9 bases; junction bases outside the gene matches: 2. Germline loops: CDR1 SGHNT, CDR2 YYREEE (reference sequence). This CDR3 spans 13 amino acids. CDR3 sequence reads: CASSASGGGEQFF. The CDR3 coding sequence is TGTGCCAGCAGCGCTAGCGGGGGGGGTGAGCAGTTCTTC.

This clone showed up just once. This chain uses TRBV7-9 with TRBJ2-1; 9 nucleotides match TRBD2. The CDR3 sequence is 14 residues long. Unmatched junction bases numbered 6, after V lost 4 bases and J lost 8 bases. Germline V gene lookup returns CDR1 SEHNR and CDR2 FQNEAQ (reference sequence). The CDR3 coding sequence is TGTGCCAGCAGCTCCCGGACTAGCGTACATGAGCAGTTCTTC. It codes for CASSSRTSVHEQFF. Full variable domain (missing parts from reference TRBV7-9 and TRBJ2-1): DTGVSQNPRHKITKRGQNVTFRCDPISEHNRLYWYRQTLGQGPEFLTYFQNEAQLEKSRLLSDRFSAERPKGSFSTLEIQRTEQGDSAMYLCASSSRTSVHEQFFGPGTRLTVL.

The CDR3 bases are TGCGCCAGCAGCTACCAGGGAAGGAATTACGAGCAGTACTTC. This codes for CASSYQGRNYEQYF. The chain links TRBV5-1 to TRBJ2-7; weak D call: TRBD1 (5 bases). Germline V CDR1 and CDR2: SGHRS, YFSETQ. V was pared by 3 bases and J by 4 bases, with 14 bases between. This CDR3 has 14 residues.

V usage is TRBV27 and J usage is TRBJ2-3, with 12 bases that match TRBD2. Per germline, CDR1 MNHEY and CDR2 SMNVEV (reference sequence). With V trimmed by 2 bases and J by 6 bases, 18 bases remained unmatched. The CDR3 spans 20 residues. The CDR3 bases are TGTGCCAGCAGTTTAGGCGGGGTACTAGGACTAGCGGGACTCGGGGATACGCAGTATTTT. Protein sequence: CASSLGGVLGLAGLGDTQYF.

The rearrangement joins TRBV2 to TRBJ1-4; tentative D call: TRBD1 (5 bases). The CDR3 totals 13 residues. Trimming removed 4 bases at V and 8 bases at J, with 11 bases between. Germline-derived CDR1 and CDR2 are SNHLY and FYNNEI. The CDR3 spells CASSVKTAEKLFF. For the CDR3, the DNA is TGTGCCAGCAGTGTTAAGACAGCCGAAAAACTGTTTTTT.

The rearrangement joins TRBV6-1 to TRBJ2-5, with 7 bases aligning to TRBD1. This CDR3 contains 14 residues. With 6 bases clipped from V and 3 bases from J, the junction kept 7 bases outside the gene matches. Germline CDR1 and CDR2: MNHNS and SASEGT. The DNA for the CDR3 is TGTGCCAGCAGACAACAGGGGACCAAAGAGACCCAGTACTTC. Translated: CASRQQGTKETQYF.

This chain uses TRBV6-5 with TRBJ2-6; D is ambiguous. V was trimmed by 6 bases and J by 1 base, leaving 7 bases between them. The CDR3 consists of 14 residues. From germline, CDR1 is MNHEY and CDR2 SVGAGI. This CDR3 reads CASRWSSGANVLTF. The CDR3 DNA reads TGTGCCAGCAGGTGGAGTTCTGGGGCCAACGTCCTGACTTTC.

This sequence joins TRBV10-3 and TRBJ1-6, with TRBD1 as a possible D gene (6 bases). V was cut by 6 bases and J by 10 bases, with 19 bases left in between. The CDR3 spans 15 residues. Germline V gene lookup returns CDR1 ENHRY and CDR2 SYGVKD. CDR3 residues: CAIRQPQGPWSPLHF. CDR3 in DNA: TGTGCCATCAGGCAGCCACAGGGCCCGTGGTCACCCCTCCACTTT.

The genes are TRBV3-1 (or the pseudogene TRBV3-2) and TRBJ1-1; D possibly corresponds to TRBD1 (6 bases). The CDR3 has 16 amino acids. Germline values: CDR1 LGHDT, CDR2 YNNKEL (reference sequence). Deletions cut 3 bases from V and 4 bases from J, with 18 bases between. The CDR3 bases are TGTGCCAGCAGCCACTGGCGGGGGGCGGGGGGCACTGAAGCTTTCTTT. This gives the protein CASSHWRGAGGTEAFF.

J is TRBJ2-3 and V is TRBV30; D is ambiguous. V lost 3 bases, J lost 0 bases, and 16 bases lay in between. The germline V gene has CDR1 GTSNPN and CDR2 SVGIG (reference sequence). The CDR3 is 16 amino acids. The CDR3 sequence: CAWRKARRLSTDTQYF. The CDR3 region has the DNA TGTGCCTGGAGAAAGGCTAGGCGATTAAGCACAGATACGCAGTATTTT.

The rearrangement links TRBV7-9 to TRBJ2-1; D might be TRBD2 (6 bases). The V gene's germline CDR1 is SEHNR and CDR2 FQNEAQ (reference sequence). CDR3 size: 15 residues. V lost 2 bases, J lost 0 bases, and 8 bases lay in between. CDR3 amino acids: CASSLSGDSYNEQFF. For the CDR3, the DNA is TGTGCCAGCAGCTTATCGGGGGACTCCTACAATGAGCAGTTCTTC.

In this sample, this clone turned up a few times. The V call is TRBV24-1, the J call TRBJ2-7, with D possibly being TRBD1 (5 bases). This CDR3 region has 15 residues. Germline V lookup: CDR1 KGHDR, CDR2 SFDVKD. V was clipped by 1 base and J by 6 bases, with 15 bases between them. The chain's CDR3 is CATSDLGQGSPEQYF. CDR3 bases: TGTGCCACCAGTGATTTAGGGCAGGGATCTCCCGAGCAGTACTTC.

The J gene is TRBJ2-1, the V gene TRBV19; 11 bases fit TRBD2. With 1 base clipped from V and 5 bases from J, the junction kept 4 bases outside the gene matches. The CDR3 loop spans 16 amino acids. Germline V lookup: CDR1 LNHDA, CDR2 SQIVND (reference sequence). The CDR3 coding sequence is TGTGCCAGTAGTATAGGTAGCGGGGGGGCTCACAATGAGCAGTTCTTC. As protein: CASSIGSGGAHNEQFF.

This rearrangement joins TRBV4-1 to TRBJ1-5; D is ambiguous. CDR1 is MGHRA, CDR2 YSYEKL, per germline. CDR3 length: 14 amino acids. V was cut by 0 bases and J by 7 bases, with 10 bases left in between. The CDR3 is CASSQDEGKQPQHF. CDR3 sequence (DNA): TGCGCCAGCAGCCAAGATGAGGGTAAGCAGCCCCAGCATTTT.